These 3 T cell receptor beta chains came from one sample sequenced in a study of blood T cell repertoires in COVID-19 (dated by TCRdb to between 2020 and 2021). Library method: the immunoSEQ multiplex PCR assay. This immuneACCESS table, as held by TCRdb, lists in-frame sequences with V and J called but not all clones. Of the missing ones, under half trace to an unresolved V gene in checked studies; the others have no known cause. The sample records tens of thousands of clones, around 82% of which are singletons. Roughly a sixth of the sample is taken by the ten largest. The sequenced sample consisted of peripheral blood. These receptors were taken from a human donor in a cohort sampled during active COVID-19.

The chain employs TRBV19 and TRBJ2-7; possibly TRBD2 for D (5 bases). The CDR3 is 12 amino acids. Trimming removed 4 bases from V and 4 bases from J, with 8 bases in between. Germline-derived CDR1 and CDR2 are LNHDA and SQIVND (reference sequence). The CDR3 nucleotides read TGTGCCAGTAGTACCCCGGGGTACGAGCAGTACTTC. Residues: CASSTPGYEQYF.

This clone is medium-sized in the sample. This chain connects TRBV6-6 to TRBJ1-2; maybe TRBD1 (6 bases). With 2 bases removed from V and 2 bases from J, the gap between germline ends came to 12 bases. In germline, CDR1 is MNHNY, CDR2 SVGAGI (reference sequence). This CDR3 contains 15 residues. This CDR3 is CASSYMTGPNYGYTF. The CDR3 DNA sequence: TGTGCCAGCAGTTACATGACAGGCCCCAACTATGGCTACACCTTC.

The chain carries TRBV5-1 and TRBJ1-1; possible D gene TRBD1, 6 bases. Germline V CDR1 and CDR2: SGHRS, YFSETQ. This CDR3 is 14 amino acids long. The V gene lost 1 base and the J gene lost 1 base, with 8 bases spanning the gap. Written as DNA, the CDR3 is TGCGCCAGCAGCTTGAAGGGACAGAACACTGAAGCTTTCTTT. Translating it yields CASSLKGQNTEAFF.